This paragraph covers one TCR beta chain sequence. What it recognizes is unknown. Produced via immunoSEQ multiplex PCR; TCRdb's table is partial and in-frame only. The repertoire table contains 7,500 to 10,000 clones. The sample is drawn from a study of synovial regulatory T cells in juvenile arthritis. Donors were approximately 11 juvenile idiopathic arthritis patients with active disease, 3 polyarticular and 8 oligoarticular. Patients were aged median about 10 years with disease lasting median around 7 years. CDR3 length equals 14 residues. No DNA has been recorded. CDR1 is SGHVS and CDR2 is FQNEAQ in the germline V gene. Study-wide findings and caveats: Synovial Tregs shared more CDR3 sequences with iaTregs than other blood Tregs. TCR diversity was lower in inflammation-associated blood Treg cells than in other blood Treg cells.

The chain joins TRBV7-8 to TRBJ2-7; TCRdb's assignment of TRBD2 cannot be checked, as there is no DNA. Sample: Treg cells from blood. The subset: remaining (HLA-DR-negative) circulating blood Treg cells. This sequence was found in a donor aged 2-35 years with juvenile idiopathic arthritis. This CDR3 is CASSQRGLTYEQYF.